Listed here are 24 T cell receptor beta chains from one sample, sequenced in a study of OX40 agonist ivuxolimab in advanced cancers. Repertoires were generated with immunoSEQ multiplex PCR, while TCRdb's copy carries only in-frame clones and drops some. Of tens of thousands of clones listed, just under 90% are singletons. Sequenced here: CD4+ or CD8+ T cells sorted from blood, sampled in a trial of the OX40 agonist ivuxolimab. Source of these receptors: an adult with an advanced solid tumor such as melanoma, head and neck, liver or kidney cancer.

This clone has more than one count but fewer than ten. The V call is TRBV5-4, the J call TRBJ1-2, with 7 bases lining up with TRBD1. Trimming at V came to 0 bases and at J to 9 bases, leaving 8 bases not matched to a gene. Germline CDR1 is SGHNT and CDR2 is YYREEE (reference sequence). CDR3 length: 14 residues. CDR3 sequence reads: CASSLAQGGLRYTF. The CDR3 nucleotides are TGTGCCAGCAGCTTGGCACAAGGGGGCTTGCGCTACACCTTC.

The chain joins TRBV10-3 to TRBJ2-1; TRBD2 matches at 7 bases. The trim removed 2 bases at V and 8 bases at J, leaving 9 bases unmatched. CDR1 and CDR2 from the germline V gene are ENHRY and SYGVKD. The length of the CDR3 is 15 residues. The CDR3 DNA is TGTGCCATCAGTGAGGCGACGGGGGGTCAGGATGAGCAGTTCTTC. This codes for CAISEATGGQDEQFF.

This clone was counted a few times. CDR3 protein: CASLLGNTEAFF. CDR3 DNA: TGTGCCAGTCTTCTGGGGAACACTGAAGCTTTCTTT. The J gene is TRBJ1-1, the V gene TRBV19; D uncertain. Germline lookup yields CDR1 LNHDA and CDR2 SQIVND (reference sequence). The CDR3 sequence is 12 residues long. Trimming removed 8 bases from V and 1 base from J, with 8 bases in between.

V and J are TRBV28 and TRBJ2-7; a possible D gene is TRBD2 (6 bases). V lost 3 bases and J 1 base, leaving 16 bases between the germline ends. CDR1 and CDR2 (germline): MDHEN, SYDVKM. There are 16 residues in the CDR3. DNA for the CDR3: TGTGCCAGCAGTTTGGAGCCTGGCGGGGTTTCCTACGAGCAGTACTTC. Its protein is CASSLEPGGVSYEQYF. Full variable domain (remainder filled in from reference TRBV28 and TRBJ2-7): DVKVTQSSRYLVKRTGEKVFLECVQDMDHENMFWYRQDPGLGLRLIYFSYDVKMKEKGDIPEGYSVSREKKERFSLILESASTNQTSMYLCASSLEPGGVSYEQYFGPGTRLTVT.

This clone was seen more than once but under ten times. The DNA for the CDR3 is TGTGCCAGCAGTCTACACCCGGGTCTCAACACTGAAGCTTTCTTT. It translates to CASSLHPGLNTEAFF. This rearrangement joins TRBV27 to TRBJ1-1; D remains ambiguous. This CDR3 has 15 amino acids. Trimming cost V 5 bases and J 2 bases, with 15 bases left between them. From germline, CDR1 is MNHEY and CDR2 SMNVEV (reference sequence).

This chain links TRBV9 with TRBJ1-1, with a weak D call TRBD1 (5 bases). Per germline, CDR1 SGDLS and CDR2 YYNGEE. Between the trimmed V and J ends, which lost 4 bases and 6 bases, there was a span of 22 bases. The CDR3 contains 16 residues. CDR3 region: CASSPTRVPRESEAFF. CDR3 DNA sequence: TGTGCCAGCAGCCCAACCAGGGTCCCTCGGGAGTCTGAAGCTTTCTTT.

The chain is built from TRBV29-1 and TRBJ2-2; D assignment may be TRBD1 or TRBD2 (5 bases each). Trimming took 4 bases from V and 5 from J, leaving 8 bases between them. Germline-derived CDR1 and CDR2 are SQVTM and ANQGSEA. The CDR3 sequence is 12 residues long. CDR3 region: CSVVWGTGELFF. The CDR3 coding sequence is TGCAGCGTTGTATGGGGGACCGGGGAGCTGTTTTTT.

This clone was seen a few times. The rearrangement uses TRBV30 and TRBJ1-1; 7 bases match TRBD1. J gave up 4 bases and V 6 bases, and 5 bases lay outside the gene matches. The CDR3 contains 12 residues. The germline V gene encodes CDR1 GTSNPN and CDR2 SVGIG (reference sequence). The CDR3 here is CACMRGPTEAFF. The CDR3 coding sequence is TGTGCCTGCATGAGGGGGCCCACTGAAGCTTTCTTT.

Written as DNA, the CDR3 is TGTGCCAGCAGTTTACGCGGAGGCATGAACACTGAAGCTTTCTTT. Amino acids: CASSLRGGMNTEAFF. The chain employs TRBV27 and TRBJ1-1; no firm D call. Between the trimmed V and J ends, which lost 2 bases and 0 bases, there was a span of 10 bases. The CDR3 has 15 amino acids. CDR1 is MNHEY and CDR2 is SMNVEV in the germline V gene (reference sequence).

The chain recombines TRBV11-2 with TRBJ1-1, with D hard to call. The CDR3 runs 14 residues. V gave up 1 base and J gave up 5 bases, with 11 bases separating them. From germline, CDR1 is SGHAT and CDR2 FQNNGV. CDR3 sequence reads: CASSLGAGLTEAFF. DNA for the CDR3: TGTGCCAGCAGCTTAGGGGCAGGATTGACTGAAGCTTTCTTT.

The V call is TRBV5-1, the J call TRBJ2-7; 8 bases map to TRBD2. CDR1 SGHRS and CDR2 YFSETQ come from the germline V gene. V was pared by 1 base and J by 3 bases, with 6 bases of the junction left unmatched. The CDR3 runs to 15 residues. The CDR3 sequence: CASSLISGEYYEQYF. The CDR3, as DNA: TGCGCCAGCAGCTTGATTAGCGGGGAATACTACGAGCAGTACTTC.

J is TRBJ2-4 and V is TRBV4-1; D possibly corresponds to TRBD2 (7 bases). The CDR3 is 14 residues long. V lost 0 bases and J lost 5, with 8 bases in between. Looked up from germline, CDR1 is MGHRA and CDR2 is YSYEKL. Written as DNA, the CDR3 is TGCGCCAGCAGCCAAGAAGGGGGGGAAAACATTCAGTACTTC. It codes for CASSQEGGENIQYF.

V is TRBV6-1 and J is TRBJ2-7; D gene ambiguous. V dropped 5 bases and J dropped 2 bases, with 13 bases sitting between them. Germline-derived CDR1 and CDR2 are MNHNS and SASEGT. The CDR3 is made up of 14 amino acids. The CDR3 coding sequence is TGTGCCAGCAGTCCAGGATTTTTTGCCTACGAGCAGTACTTC. It yields the protein CASSPGFFAYEQYF.

For the CDR3, the DNA is TGTGCCAGCAGCTTAGTAGGAGTCAGTGCGAACACCGGGGAGCTGTTTTTT. Translation: CASSLVGVSANTGELFF. The chain joins TRBV11-2 to TRBJ2-2, with D unclear. Deletions cut 1 base from V and 0 bases from J, with 12 bases between. The CDR3 totals 17 residues. Per the germline V gene, CDR1 is SGHAT and CDR2 is FQNNGV.

The chain couples TRBV5-1 to TRBJ2-2; 10 bases are shared with TRBD2. The length of the CDR3 is 17 residues. The germline V gene has CDR1 SGHRS and CDR2 YFSETQ. Trimming cost V 5 bases and J 0 bases; bases outside gene matches: 7. CDR3 protein: CASRRAGLATNTGELFF. The CDR3 DNA reads TGCGCCAGCAGGCGAGCGGGACTAGCGACGAACACCGGGGAGCTGTTTTTT.

A word on this clone: At one end, the junction sequence differs from germline, possibly due to a read error. CDR3 nucleotide sequence: TGTGCCAGCAGCTTAGGACAGGCCCGAGTCGGGATTTTC. It codes for CASSLGQARVGIF. The chain recombines TRBV11-2 with TRBJ1-2, with D possibly TRBD1 on 6 matching bases. CDR1 and CDR2 (germline): SGHAT, FQNNGV. This CDR3 has 13 amino acids.

The V and J genes are TRBV2 and TRBJ2-7, with 7 bases aligning to TRBD2. The V gene end was trimmed by 6 bases and the J gene end by 9 bases; junction bases not matched to a gene: 8. Per germline, CDR1 SNHLY and CDR2 FYNNEI. The CDR3 is made up of 12 amino acids. The CDR3 DNA reads TGTGCCAGCAGAGAGGGACTATCCGGGCAGTACTTC. This encodes CASREGLSGQYF.

The chain uses TRBV5-8 and TRBJ2-2; TRBD1 is a possible D gene (8 bases). The CDR3 spans 15 residues. In germline, CDR1 is SGHTS, CDR2 YDEGEE. The germline V and J ends were trimmed by 4 bases and 6 bases, with 16 bases remaining between them. CDR3 in DNA: TGTGCCAGCAGCCCTAGGACAGGGAGGGCCGGGGAGCTGTTTTTT. This gives the protein CASSPRTGRAGELFF.

The J gene is TRBJ1-5, the V gene TRBV19, with D possibly TRBD1 on 6 matching bases. The germline V gene has CDR1 LNHDA and CDR2 SQIVND (reference sequence). The V gene lost 3 bases and the J gene lost 2 bases, with 8 bases spanning the gap. This CDR3 is 14 amino acids long. CDR3 sequence reads: CASSIHRGNQPQHF. CDR3 sequence (DNA): TGTGCCAGTAGTATCCACAGGGGCAATCAGCCCCAGCATTTT. Full variable domain (remainder filled in from reference TRBV19 and TRBJ1-5): DGGITQSPKYLFRKEGQNVTLSCEQNLNHDAMYWYRQDPGQGLRLIYYSQIVNDFQKGDIAEGYSVSREKKESFPLTVTSAQKNPTAFYLCASSIHRGNQPQHFGDGTRLSIL.

V gene TRBV7-9 combines with J gene TRBJ1-5, with TRBD1 matching over 7 bases. The CDR3 covers 14 residues. The ends lost 3 bases at V and 6 bases at J; junction bases unmatched: 5. Germline loops: CDR1 SEHNR, CDR2 FQNEAQ (reference sequence). Here the CDR3 DNA reads TGTGCCAGCAGCTTGGCAGGGGGGAGTCAGCCCCAGCATTTT. This encodes CASSLAGGSQPQHF.

The chain couples TRBV6-5 to TRBJ1-1; the D is unclear. The length of the CDR3 is 12 residues. Germline CDR1 MNHEY, CDR2 SVGAGI. V was clipped by 1 base and J by 8 bases, with 8 bases between them. The CDR3 is CASSYWGGEAFF. The DNA of the CDR3 is TGTGCCAGCAGTTACTGGGGAGGGGAAGCTTTCTTT.

This chain's CDR3 is CASSLGLGTEAFF. In DNA form, the CDR3 reads TGTGCCAGCAGCTTAGGTTTAGGCACTGAAGCTTTCTTT. The chain combines TRBV7-3 with TRBJ1-1; no firm D call. The germline V gene has CDR1 SGHTA and CDR2 FQGTGA. This CDR3 has 13 amino acids. V lost 2 bases, J lost 4 bases, and 8 bases lay in between. The complete variable domain, with remaining parts taken from reference TRBV7-3 and TRBJ1-1, reads GAGVSQTPSNKVTEKGKYVELRCDPISGHTALYWYRQSLGQGPEFLIYFQGTGAADDSGLPNDRFFAVRPEGSVSTLKIQRTERGDSAVYLCASSLGLGTEAFFGQGTRLTVV.

The J gene is TRBJ1-2, the V gene TRBV30; D not certain. This CDR3 is built from 11 residues. V shed 5 bases and J shed 4 bases, with 8 bases lying between them. The germline V gene has CDR1 GTSNPN and CDR2 SVGIG (reference sequence). The CDR3 DNA follows: TGTGCCTGGTCGTCAAGCTATGGCTACACCTTC. This gives the protein CAWSSSYGYTF.

The count of this clone is one. V gene TRBV6-5 combines with J gene TRBJ1-1; a possible D gene is TRBD1 (5 bases). This CDR3 is built from 15 residues. V dropped 0 bases and J dropped 1 base, with 9 bases sitting between them. Germline CDR1 and CDR2: MNHEY and SVGAGI. CDR3 region: CASSYSTQANTEAFF. CDR3 nucleotides: TGTGCCAGCAGTTACTCGACACAGGCGAACACTGAAGCTTTCTTT.